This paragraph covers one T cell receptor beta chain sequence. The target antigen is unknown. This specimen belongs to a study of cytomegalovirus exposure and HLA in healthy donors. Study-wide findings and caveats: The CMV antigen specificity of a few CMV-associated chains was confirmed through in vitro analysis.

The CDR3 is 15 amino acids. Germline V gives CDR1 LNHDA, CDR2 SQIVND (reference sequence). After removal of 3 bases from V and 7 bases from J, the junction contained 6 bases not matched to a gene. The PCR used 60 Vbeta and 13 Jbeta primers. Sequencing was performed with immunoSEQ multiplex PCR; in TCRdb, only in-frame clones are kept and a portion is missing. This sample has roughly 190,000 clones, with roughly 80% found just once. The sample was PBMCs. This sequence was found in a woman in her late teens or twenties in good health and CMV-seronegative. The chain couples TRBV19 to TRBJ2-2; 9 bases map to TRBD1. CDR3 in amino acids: CASSIAGTGNGELFF. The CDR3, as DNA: TGTGCCAGTAGTATCGCCGGGACAGGGAACGGGGAGCTGTTTTTT.